Presented here are 13 T cell receptor beta chains from one specimen sequenced in a study of OX40 agonist ivuxolimab in advanced cancers. Clones were read by immunoSEQ multiplex PCR, and TCRdb kept only the in-frame ones, dropping some. The table shows tens of thousands of clones, with around nine tenths occurring only once. The sample here was CD4+ or CD8+ T cells sorted from blood, taken in a trial of the OX40 agonist ivuxolimab. The receptors stem from an adult with an advanced solid tumor such as melanoma, head and neck, liver or kidney cancer.

As DNA, the CDR3 is TGTGCCAGCACCCTGACAGCAAACTATGGCTACACCTTC. It yields the protein CASTLTANYGYTF. This chain links TRBV11-2 with TRBJ1-2, with D tentatively TRBD1 (5 bases). Germline assignment: CDR1 SGHAT and CDR2 FQNNGV. V gave up 7 bases and J gave up 2 bases, with 11 bases separating them. This CDR3 region has 13 residues.

This chain joins TRBV4-2 and TRBJ2-1, with D possibly TRBD1 on 6 matching bases. This CDR3 spans 13 amino acids. CDR1 and CDR2 (germline): LGHNA, YNFKEQ. Trimming removed 3 bases at V and 6 bases at J, with 9 bases between. The CDR3 loop reads CASSQGAGNEQFF. The CDR3 DNA is TGTGCCAGCAGCCAGGGGGCTGGCAATGAGCAGTTCTTC.

The chain recombines TRBV28 with TRBJ1-4, with TRBD1 matching 7 bases. The J segment lost 10 bases and the V segment lost 4 bases, leaving 6 bases of the junction unmatched. The CDR3 runs 13 residues. Germline CDR1 reads MDHEN; CDR2 reads SYDVKM. CDR3 in DNA: TGTGCCAGCAGTTCGACAGGGCAAGGAAAACTGTTTTTT. It yields the protein CASSSTGQGKLFF. The variable domain in full, completed from reference TRBV28 and TRBJ1-4, reads DVKVTQSSRYLVKRTGEKVFLECVQDMDHENMFWYRQDPGLGLRLIYFSYDVKMKEKGDIPEGYSVSREKKERFSLILESASTNQTSMYLCASSSTGQGKLFFGSGTQLSVL.

The chain has TRBV7-9 and TRBJ2-7; D ambiguous. This CDR3 is built from 13 residues. Looked up from germline, CDR1 is SEHNR and CDR2 is FQNEAQ (reference sequence). The ends were cut back, 1 base at V and 5 bases at J, with 9 bases in the middle. The DNA for the CDR3 is TGTGCCAGCAGCTTAGGGGCTGAGAACGAGCAGTACTTC. Translation gives CASSLGAENEQYF.

This rearrangement joins TRBV27 to TRBJ1-2; 9 positions agree with TRBD1. The CDR3 is made up of 12 amino acids. Germline V gene lookup returns CDR1 MNHEY and CDR2 SMNVEV (reference sequence). V shed 7 bases, J shed 5 bases, and the junction held 2 bases outside the gene matches. The CDR3 sequence is CASKGQGYGYTF. DNA of the CDR3: TGTGCCAGCAAGGGACAGGGTTATGGCTACACCTTC.

The rearrangement links TRBV5-4 to TRBJ1-2; D is ambiguous. In germline, CDR1 is SGHNT, CDR2 YYREEE (reference sequence). The CDR3 runs 13 residues. V was cut by 4 bases and J by 7 bases, with 14 bases left in between. The CDR3 loop is CASSPSIGSGYTF. In nucleotides, the CDR3 is TGTGCCAGCAGCCCATCTATCGGGTCTGGCTACACCTTC.

The rearrangement links TRBV12-5 to TRBJ2-1; D uncertain. Germline V gives CDR1 LGHNT, CDR2 FRNRAP. This CDR3 has 13 residues. Trimming left V 1 base short and J 9 bases short, with 10 bases between. The CDR3 coding sequence is TGTGCTAGTGGTTTGGATCTTCTGGGTGAGCAGTTCTTC. Translated, it gives CASGLDLLGEQFF.

This clone was seen a few times. V is TRBV7-2 and J is TRBJ2-7, with D unclear. Germline V gene sequence: CDR1 SGHTA, CDR2 FQGNSA. This CDR3 comprises 14 residues. The V and J ends lost 4 bases and 2 bases respectively, with 12 bases between them. CDR3 amino acids: CASSSQPLAYEQYF. For the CDR3, the DNA is TGTGCCAGCAGCTCTCAACCTTTGGCCTACGAGCAGTACTTC.

V is TRBV27 and J is TRBJ1-5; 8 positions match TRBD1. The CDR3 contains 16 residues. Per germline, CDR1 MNHEY and CDR2 SMNVEV (reference sequence). V lost 5 bases to trimming and J lost 2 bases; unmatched junction nucleotides: 8. The CDR3 coding sequence is TGTGCCAGCAGTCGACAAATGGACAGGGGCAATCAGCCCCAGCATTTT. It specifies CASSRQMDRGNQPQHF.

This clone was observed a few times. For the CDR3, the DNA is TGTGCCAGTAGTGACGGGAATTCACCCCTCCACTTT. Its translation is CASSDGNSPLHF. The chain employs TRBV19 and TRBJ1-6; D remains ambiguous. Looked up from germline, CDR1 is LNHDA and CDR2 is SQIVND (reference sequence). V was clipped by 5 bases and J by 7 bases, with 6 bases between them. The CDR3 runs to 12 residues.

The rearrangement uses TRBV5-1 and TRBJ2-7; D may be TRBD1 or TRBD2 (5 bases each). There are 15 residues in the CDR3. The V gene's germline CDR1 is SGHRS and CDR2 YFSETQ. Trimming took 2 bases from V and 6 from J, leaving 18 bases between them. The DNA of the CDR3 is TGCGCCAGCAGCTTATGGACACCGAGGGCCTCCGAGCAGTACTTC. Its protein is CASSLWTPRASEQYF.

The V and J genes are TRBV19 and TRBJ2-7; D is undetermined. From germline, CDR1 is LNHDA and CDR2 SQIVND (reference sequence). Trimming took off 3 bases at V and 1 base at J, with 10 bases between the two ends. This CDR3 is 14 amino acids long. CDR3 DNA sequence: TGTGCCAGTAGTATCCGTCCCGATTCCTACGAGCAGTACTTC. Protein product: CASSIRPDSYEQYF.

This clone was counted between two and nine times. The V call is TRBV4-3, the J call TRBJ1-2; D is unclear. The CDR3 length is 16 residues. CDR1 LGHNA and CDR2 YSLEER come from the germline V gene. Trimming removed 0 bases from V and 6 bases from J, with 17 bases in between. CDR3 in amino acids: CASSQDLATSKDGYTF. The CDR3 nucleotides read TGCGCCAGCAGCCAAGATCTTGCCACCTCCAAGGATGGCTACACCTTC.